This entry describes one T cell receptor beta chain. The antigen is undetermined. A multiplex PCR was run with 60 Vbeta primers and 13 Jbeta primers. Data came from immunoSEQ multiplex PCR; TCRdb stores just in-frame clones and leaves some out. In the table there are 150,000 to 200,000 clones, 75% of which are singletons. This sample is part of a study of cytomegalovirus exposure and HLA in healthy donors. Turning to the study itself: Out of roughly 170 million T cells, an earlier analysis found 117 million unique TCR beta sequences in total.

Study results and caveats: Productive rates of about 90% or about 30% were seen for most TCR beta V segments in an earlier analysis. Reportedly, a later analysis found an Asian-associated ancestry cluster had fewer N-insertions than the approximately 600-donor mean.

The CDR3 contains 16 residues. In germline, CDR1 is SGHRS, CDR2 YFSETQ. V was pared by 4 bases and J by 4 bases, with 12 bases of the junction left unmatched. The gene calls are TRBV5-1 and TRBJ1-1, with 8 positions matching TRBD1. This TCR was sampled from a woman aged 45-60 years in good health and CMV-seropositive. Material for sequencing was PBMCs. The CDR3 coding sequence is TGCGCCAGCAGCCCACTCTGGACAGGGACGAGCACTGAAGCTTTCTTT. It specifies CASSPLWTGTSTEAFF.